This record covers a single T cell receptor beta chain. The method was immunoSEQ multiplex PCR; TCRdb's version includes in-frame clones alone and lacks a portion of them. The sample lists some 110,000 clones; 75% to 90% were seen once. The CDR3 has 13 residues. With 4 bases removed from V and 6 bases from J, the gap between germline ends came to 11 bases. CDR1 SGHRS and CDR2 YFSETQ come from the germline V gene. The data stem from a study of blood T cell repertoires in COVID-19. The overall study: T cells, B-cell-depleted T cells, or PBMCs supplied cDNA or gDNA.

The chain links TRBV5-1 to TRBJ2-1; no clear D. Sequencing input: peripheral blood. The TCR sequence derives from a man aged 45 to 65 with acute or convalescent COVID-19. The CDR3 DNA reads as TGCGCCAGCAGCCCGTCGAGTGTCAATGAGCAGTTCTTC. It is translated as CASSPSSVNEQFF. Full variable domain (missing parts from reference TRBV5-1 and TRBJ2-1): KAGVTQTPRYLIKTRGQQVTLSCSPISGHRSVSWYQQTPGQGLQFLFEYFSETQRNKGNFPGRFSGRQFSNSRSEMNVSTLELGDSALYLCASSPSSVNEQFFGPGTRLTVL.